This T cell receptor beta chain was recovered during a study of Ad26.COV2.S vaccination and SARS-CoV-2 variants. With regard to this clone: Its antigen is unidentified.

The data were produced by immunoSEQ multiplex PCR, yet TCRdb's version contains in-frame clones alone and is incomplete. The repertoire holds about 680,000 clones, around 89% seen once, with about 1.5% in the top ten. Germline V lookup: CDR1 KGHSH, CDR2 LQKENI. V shed 5 bases, J shed 1 base, and the junction held 5 bases outside the gene matches. The CDR3 is 16 amino acids. Broader study findings: Reported findings describe substantial breadth in spike-specific CD8+ and CD4+ T cell responses following vaccination. Spike-specific TCR breadth was greater after Ad26.COV2.S than placebo. It is possible that the TCR breadth and depth analyses underestimated the total T cell responses.

Treatment: roughly 20 received Ad26.COV2.S at low or high dose, single or two shots; five or six received placebo; per-sample allocation not given. It was on day 63 after the first vaccine or placebo injection that samples were taken. Ad26.COV2.S expressed prefusion-stabilized spike from the original Wuhan strain. V and J are TRBV18 and TRBJ2-1; 10 bases align to TRBD2. Sequences were derived from peripheral blood, sampled in a trial of Ad26.COV2.S vaccine versus placebo. The TCR was taken from a person aged 18 to 59 who received the Ad26.COV2.S COVID-19 vaccine or a placebo. CDR3 coding DNA: TGTGCCAGCTCATATTGGACTAGCGGTTCCTACAATGAGCAGTTCTTC. Its translation is CASSYWTSGSYNEQFF.